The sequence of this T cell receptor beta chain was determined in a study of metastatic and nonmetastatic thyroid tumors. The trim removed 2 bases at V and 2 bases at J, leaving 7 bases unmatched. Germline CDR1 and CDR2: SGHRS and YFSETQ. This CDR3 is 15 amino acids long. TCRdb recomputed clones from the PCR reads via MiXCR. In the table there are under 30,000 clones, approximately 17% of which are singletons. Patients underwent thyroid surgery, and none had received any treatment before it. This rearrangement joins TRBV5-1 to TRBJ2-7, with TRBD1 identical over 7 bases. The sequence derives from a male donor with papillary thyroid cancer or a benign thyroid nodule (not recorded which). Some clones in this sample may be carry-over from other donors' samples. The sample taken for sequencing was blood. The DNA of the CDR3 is TGCGCCAGCAGCTTACTCCGGGACAGAGCCTACGAGCAGTACTTC. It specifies CASSLLRDRAYEQYF.